This TCR beta chain emerged from a study of blood T cell repertoires in COVID-19. The overall study: The cDNA or gDNA used as material had been derived from T cells, B-cell-depleted T cells, or PBMCs.

The sample holds one count of this clone. The germline V gene has CDR1 LGHDT and CDR2 YNNKEL (reference sequence). The CDR3 is 14 residues long. V gave up 5 bases and J gave up 1 base; unmatched junction bases: 3. Method: immunoSEQ multiplex PCR; TCRdb's copy keeps in-frame clones and lacks some. Of over 100,000 clones listed, 82% are singletons. Sample: peripheral blood. This chain joins TRBV3-1 (or the pseudogene TRBV3-2) and TRBJ1-2; 8 bases map to TRBD1. This clonotype was obtained from a woman aged 70-85 years with acute or convalescent COVID-19. This chain's CDR3 is CASSDRGGNYGYTF. In nucleotides, the CDR3 is TGTGCCAGCAGCGACAGGGGTGGTAACTATGGCTACACCTTC.